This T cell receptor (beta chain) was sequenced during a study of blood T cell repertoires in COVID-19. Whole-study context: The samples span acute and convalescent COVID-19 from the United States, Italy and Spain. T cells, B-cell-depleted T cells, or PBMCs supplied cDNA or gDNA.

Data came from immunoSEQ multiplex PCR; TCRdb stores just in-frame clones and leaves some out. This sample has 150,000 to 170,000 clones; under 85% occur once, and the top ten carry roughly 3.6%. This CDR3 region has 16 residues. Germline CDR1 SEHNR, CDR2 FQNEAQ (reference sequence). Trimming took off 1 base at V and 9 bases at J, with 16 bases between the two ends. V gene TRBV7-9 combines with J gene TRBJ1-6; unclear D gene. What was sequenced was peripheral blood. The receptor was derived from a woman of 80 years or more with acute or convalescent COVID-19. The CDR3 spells CASSLGSGKLSSPLHF. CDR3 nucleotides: TGTGCCAGCAGCTTAGGATCGGGGAAGTTAAGTTCACCCCTCCACTTT.